The TCR beta chain under discussion was sequenced for a study of shared clonotypes between healthy human individuals. Clones were read by immunoSEQ multiplex PCR, and TCRdb kept only the in-frame ones, dropping some. The repertoire holds under 350,000 clones, with roughly 91% as singletons. CDR1 is MNHEY, CDR2 SMNVEV, per germline (reference sequence). V was pared by 3 bases and J by 1 base, with 7 bases between. This CDR3 spans 13 amino acids. Note on this clone: Antigen specificity is unknown. At the DNA level, this CDR3 is encoded by other sequences in the same sample as well.

Overall study findings and caveats: Naive subsets generally had larger estimated richness than memory subsets. Large sequencing depth failed to make sorted-subset sequencing complete, rarefaction showed. Sample collection involved blood only; tissue repertoires are likely different.

Source material: memory CD8+ T cells sorted from blood. Noted subset: CD45RO+ cells pooled with CCR7-negative TemRA cells. The chain combines TRBV27 with TRBJ2-7; a possible D gene is TRBD2 (6 bases). The receptor comes from a man between 18 and 29 years old in good health. The DNA of the CDR3 is TGTGCCAGCAGTTTGAGCGGGTCCTACGAGCAGTACTTC. Protein product: CASSLSGSYEQYF.